Following are 24 T cell receptor beta chains from one sample sequenced in a study of glioma-infiltrating T cells after dendritic cell vaccination. Libraries were prepared by immunoSEQ multiplex PCR; TCRdb keeps only in-frame clonotypes and omits some of them. The table lists about 110,000 clones, 90% of them singletons. Time point reported: after dendritic cell vaccination, including at tumor progression/relapse. Sequenced material: blood, taken after dendritic cell vaccination. All receptors derive from a human donor with glioblastoma.

The CDR3 region is CASSPQGVSNTGELFF. CDR3 sequence (DNA): TGCGCCAGCAGCCCGCAAGGGGTATCGAACACCGGGGAGCTGTTTTTT. The V and J genes are TRBV4-1 and TRBJ2-2; D may be TRBD1 (5 bases). The CDR3 loop spans 16 amino acids. V was clipped by 4 bases and J by 0 bases, with 12 bases between them. Per germline, CDR1 MGHRA and CDR2 YSYEKL.

The gene calls are TRBV7-9 and TRBJ2-3; TRBD2 aligns across 12 bases. Losses at the gene ends were 5 bases for V and 1 base for J; bases not matched to a gene: 4. Per the germline V gene, CDR1 is SEHNR and CDR2 is FQNEAQ (reference sequence). This CDR3 is built from 16 residues. The CDR3 nucleotides read TGTGCCAGCAGCCTACGGACTAGCGGGGGCACAGATACGCAGTATTTT. Protein: CASSLRTSGGTDTQYF.

The gene calls are TRBV18 and TRBJ1-1; tentatively, D is TRBD1 (6 bases). V shed 5 bases and J shed 3 bases, with 13 bases lying between them. The length of the CDR3 is 14 residues. Germline CDR1 KGHSH, CDR2 LQKENI. CDR3: CASSALGADTEAFF. The DNA for the CDR3 is TGTGCCAGCTCAGCCCTGGGGGCGGACACTGAAGCTTTCTTT. Filled out from reference TRBV18 and TRBJ1-1, the complete variable domain reads NAGVMQNPRHLVRRRGQEARLRCSPMKGHSHVYWYRQLPEEGLKFMVYLQKENIIDESGMPKERFSAEFPKEGPSILRIQQVVRGDSAAYFCASSALGADTEAFFGQGTRLTVV.

The CDR3 reads CAISDVLQGTKPGYTF. The CDR3 coding sequence is TGTGCCATCAGTGACGTACTACAGGGCACAAAGCCTGGCTACACCTTC. The chain uses TRBV10-3 and TRBJ1-2, with a possible D match to TRBD1 (6 bases). Germline CDR1 reads ENHRY; CDR2 reads SYGVKD. Trimming removed 3 bases from V and 7 bases from J, with 21 bases in between. The CDR3 is 16 amino acids.

The V gene is TRBV5-1, the J gene TRBJ1-2, with D possibly TRBD1 on 6 matching bases. Germline CDR1 is SGHRS and CDR2 is YFSETQ. V was trimmed by 0 bases and J by 5 bases, leaving 8 bases between them. The CDR3 consists of 13 residues. CDR3 sequence reads: CASSLGGQYGYTF. Written as DNA, the CDR3 is TGCGCCAGCAGCTTGGGCGGACAGTATGGCTACACCTTC.

In its sample, this clone was seen once. V and J are TRBV5-6 and TRBJ2-2; unclear D gene. This CDR3 is 13 amino acids long. V lost 5 bases and J 2 bases, leaving 7 bases between the germline ends. In germline, CDR1 is SGHDT, CDR2 YYEEEE. CDR3 in amino acids: CASRVANTGELFF. The DNA for the CDR3 is TGTGCCAGCAGGGTAGCCAACACCGGGGAGCTGTTTTTT.

V is TRBV19 and J is TRBJ1-1, with no clear D. Trimming took 1 base from V and 6 from J, leaving 15 bases between them. This CDR3 region has 15 residues. The germline V gene encodes CDR1 LNHDA and CDR2 SQIVND (reference sequence). The CDR3 spells CASSIGDPRWAEAFF. CDR3 in DNA: TGTGCCAGTAGTATAGGCGATCCTAGGTGGGCTGAAGCTTTCTTT.

V is TRBV5-1 and J is TRBJ1-5; 12 bases agree with TRBD1. The CDR3 length is 16 residues. Looked up from germline, CDR1 is SGHRS and CDR2 is YFSETQ. V lost 8 bases, J lost 0 bases, and 6 bases stayed unmatched. CDR3 region: CARGTGGLYSNQPQHF. CDR3 coding DNA: TGCGCCAGAGGGACAGGGGGCCTTTATAGCAATCAGCCCCAGCATTTT.

The chain combines TRBV6-6 with TRBJ2-7; maybe TRBD2 (5 bases). The V gene's germline CDR1 is MNHNY and CDR2 SVGAGI (reference sequence). The CDR3 runs to 13 residues. V was pared by 1 base and J by 6 bases, with 10 bases between. CDR3 region: CASSYYVGVEQYF. The CDR3, as DNA: TGTGCCAGCAGTTACTACGTCGGGGTCGAGCAGTACTTC.

CDR3 in DNA: TGTGCCAGCACAGTACCGGGATTTAGCCCCACCGGGGAGCTGTTTTTT. Amino acid sequence: CASTVPGFSPTGELFF. This chain joins TRBV11-2 and TRBJ2-2; TRBD2 might be the D (5 bases). Germline V CDR1 and CDR2: SGHAT, FQNNGV. This CDR3 is 16 amino acids long. Trimming removed 7 bases from V and 4 bases from J, with 19 bases in between.

This clone has only one observation. The chain is built from TRBV27 and TRBJ2-3; D unclear. CDR3 length: 14 residues. The germline V gene has CDR1 MNHEY and CDR2 SMNVEV (reference sequence). Trimming stripped 5 bases from V and 1 base from J, with 10 bases between. CDR3 loop: CASSERRGTDTQYF. The CDR3 DNA reads as TGTGCCAGCAGTGAGAGACGGGGCACAGATACGCAGTATTTT.

This clone was counted a few times. This CDR3 reads CAAGAVTYEQYF. The CDR3 DNA follows: TGTGCGGCAGGGGCGGTGACCTACGAGCAGTACTTC. The chain carries TRBV21-1 and TRBJ2-7; the D call in the table, TRBD1, was not verified against the DNA. TRBV21-1 is recorded as a pseudogene. The CDR3 runs to 12 residues.

V usage is TRBV19 and J usage is TRBJ1-5, with 10 positions matching TRBD1. The CDR3 has 16 residues. J lost 7 bases, V lost 5 bases, and 11 bases had no gene match. Germline loops: CDR1 LNHDA, CDR2 SQIVND (reference sequence). CDR3 sequence reads: CASSLRGDRGLQPQHF. In nucleotides, the CDR3 is TGTGCCAGTAGTCTCCGGGGGGACAGGGGATTACAGCCCCAGCATTTT.

J is TRBJ2-7 and V is TRBV7-2; perhaps TRBD2 as D (5 bases). V gave up 1 base and J gave up 2 bases, with 9 bases separating them. Germline lookup yields CDR1 SGHTA and CDR2 FQGNSA. The CDR3 totals 14 residues. The CDR3 is CASSLGPGTYEQYF. CDR3 DNA: TGTGCCAGCAGCTTAGGCCCCGGGACCTACGAGCAGTACTTC.

In this sample, this clone turned up a few times. The chain has TRBV2 and TRBJ2-1; 10 bases match TRBD2. The V gene end was trimmed by 6 bases and the J gene end by 8 bases; junction bases not matched to a gene: 7. This CDR3 has 14 residues. The V gene's germline CDR1 is SNHLY and CDR2 FYNNEI. The CDR3, as DNA: TGTGCCAGCAGAACAGGACTAGCGGAAGATGAGCAGTTCTTC. It codes for CASRTGLAEDEQFF.

The chain combines TRBV2 with TRBJ2-1, with a possible D match to TRBD2 (5 bases). There are 16 residues in the CDR3. In germline, CDR1 is SNHLY, CDR2 FYNNEI. V lost 6 bases and J 7 bases, leaving 22 bases between the germline ends. Here the CDR3 DNA reads TGTGCCAGCAGCCCGCTTACCCTCCTAGCAGGTAATGAGCAGTTCTTC. This gives the protein CASSPLTLLAGNEQFF.

The chain uses TRBV5-1 and TRBJ2-3, with TRBD2 matching 8 bases. CDR3 length: 17 residues. Germline V gives CDR1 SGHRS, CDR2 YFSETQ. The V segment lost 3 bases and the J segment 3 bases; nucleotides outside the gene matches: 12. CDR3 nucleotides: TGCGCCAGCAGCTCCCTCAGTACGGGGGGGCCTACAGATACGCAGTATTTT. As protein: CASSSLSTGGPTDTQYF. Looking up the rest from reference TRBV5-1 and TRBJ2-3 gives the full variable domain: KAGVTQTPRYLIKTRGQQVTLSCSPISGHRSVSWYQQTPGQGLQFLFEYFSETQRNKGNFPGRFSGRQFSNSRSEMNVSTLELGDSALYLCASSSLSTGGPTDTQYFGPGTRLTVL.

V usage is TRBV5-3 and J usage is TRBJ1-1; D gene uncertain. TRBV5-3 is labeled an ORF, and its function is uncertain. The CDR3 sequence is 13 residues long. The V end lost 4 bases, the J end lost 1 base, and 8 bases lay between the germline ends. CDR3 region: CARSLTQNTEAFF. CDR3 nucleotide sequence: TGTGCCAGAAGCCTTACACAGAACACTGAAGCTTTCTTT.

The CDR3 loop reads CASSPPGQGDTGELFF. The CDR3, as DNA: TGTGCCAGCTCACCACCGGGACAGGGAGACACCGGGGAGCTGTTTTTT. The rearrangement joins TRBV18 to TRBJ2-2; TRBD1 matches at 9 bases. Germline CDR1 and CDR2: KGHSH and LQKENI. The CDR3 is 16 residues long. V was clipped by 0 bases and J by 3 bases; unmatched bases: 2.

This chain joins TRBV6-1 and TRBJ1-2, with D perhaps matching TRBD1 (6 bases). Trimming left V 2 bases short and J 1 base short, with 8 bases between. The germline V gene encodes CDR1 MNHNS and CDR2 SASEGT. The CDR3 is made up of 14 amino acids. The CDR3 DNA sequence: TGTGCCAGCAGTGAACACAGGGATAACTATGGCTACACCTTC. Translated: CASSEHRDNYGYTF.

V usage is TRBV30 and J usage is TRBJ1-1; the D gene is possibly TRBD1 (6 bases). Deletions cut 2 bases from V and 5 bases from J, with 21 bases between. The CDR3 runs 16 residues. The germline V gene encodes CDR1 GTSNPN and CDR2 SVGIG (reference sequence). The DNA for the CDR3 is TGTGCCTGGAGTTTCCCGCGGGGGGCGATGAGGACTGAAGCTTTCTTT. It encodes CAWSFPRGAMRTEAFF.

This clone was counted only a few times. The chain carries TRBV30 and TRBJ2-7; possible D gene TRBD1, 6 bases. The V gene lost 8 bases and the J gene lost 5 bases, with 16 bases spanning the gap. Germline CDR1 reads GTSNPN; CDR2 reads SVGIG (reference sequence). The CDR3 is 12 residues long. The CDR3 DNA follows: TGTGCCCGGGACACTAAGTTCGACGAGCAGTACTTC. Translating gives CARDTKFDEQYF.

This clone was observed once. V is TRBV19 and J is TRBJ2-3; 9 bases map to TRBD2. Germline-derived CDR1 and CDR2 are LNHDA and SQIVND (reference sequence). V was clipped by 5 bases and J by 4 bases; unmatched bases: 7. The CDR3 contains 15 residues. For the CDR3, the DNA is TGTGCCAGTAGTGAGGCTAGCGGGGTTGCAGATACGCAGTATTTT. It yields the protein CASSEASGVADTQYF. The variable domain in full, completed from reference TRBV19 and TRBJ2-3, reads DGGITQSPKYLFRKEGQNVTLSCEQNLNHDAMYWYRQDPGQGLRLIYYSQIVNDFQKGDIAEGYSVSREKKESFPLTVTSAQKNPTAFYLCASSEASGVADTQYFGPGTRLTVL.

The chain has TRBV9 and TRBJ2-1; 10 nucleotides align to TRBD1. CDR3 size: 16 residues. The V and J ends lost 6 bases and 0 bases, in that order; junction bases with no gene match: 6. The germline gives CDR1 SGDLS, CDR2 YYNGEE. The CDR3, as DNA: TGTGCCAGCACAGACGGGACAGGGGACTCCTACAATGAGCAGTTCTTC. Translating it yields CASTDGTGDSYNEQFF.